Below are 26 T cell receptor beta chains sequenced from a single sample in a study of cytomegalovirus exposure and HLA in healthy donors. The repertoire was sequenced with immunoSEQ multiplex PCR; TCRdb's copy has only in-frame clones and lacks some. Of around 110,000 clones in the sample, about 87% were seen once. Sequenced material: PBMCs. These receptors were collected from a woman younger than 30 in good health and CMV-seropositive.

DNA of the CDR3: TGTGCCAGCAGCTTAGCCCAAGGGGGTGGTGGCTACACCTTC. It is translated as CASSLAQGGGGYTF. This chain connects TRBV7-6 to TRBJ1-2; a possible D gene is TRBD1 (6 bases). The CDR3 runs 14 residues. Trimming removed 0 bases from V and 7 bases from J, with 12 bases in between. Germline V gene sequence: CDR1 SGHVS, CDR2 FNYEAQ.

The chain joins TRBV6-4 to TRBJ2-3; TRBD2 is a possible D gene (5 bases). The CDR3 extends over 15 amino acids. Germline assignment: CDR1 MRHNA and CDR2 SNTAGT. V was cut by 3 bases and J by 6 bases, with 16 bases left in between. The CDR3, as DNA: TGTGCCAGCAGTGAGTCGGCGGGCCCCTCGGATACGCAGTATTTT. Residues: CASSESAGPSDTQYF.

The sample holds a few counts of this clone. The chain joins TRBV11-2 to TRBJ1-2; 7 bases line up with TRBD1. Losses at the gene ends were 5 bases for V and 5 bases for J; bases not matched to a gene: 5. CDR1 SGHAT and CDR2 FQNNGV come from the germline V gene. This CDR3 region has 13 residues. The CDR3 sequence is CASSADRFYGYTF. CDR3 DNA sequence: TGTGCCAGCAGCGCGGACAGGTTTTATGGCTACACCTTC.

This clone was seen more than once but under ten times. The chain carries TRBV6-4 and TRBJ2-3, with TRBD2 matching over 11 bases. The CDR3 totals 15 residues. CDR1 and CDR2 (germline): MRHNA, SNTAGT. V trimming: 4 bases; J trimming: 5 bases; junction bases outside the gene matches: 5. In nucleotides, the CDR3 is TGTGCCAGCAGTGCTACTAGCGGGGGTGTAGATACGCAGTATTTT. Translated, it gives CASSATSGGVDTQYF.

This chain uses TRBV18 with TRBJ2-7; perhaps TRBD2 as D (6 bases). The CDR3 has 14 amino acids. The V gene lost 5 bases and the J gene lost 6 bases, with 17 bases spanning the gap. Germline lookup yields CDR1 KGHSH and CDR2 LQKENI. The CDR3 reads CASSSGGGASEQYF. The CDR3 coding sequence is TGTGCCAGCTCATCCGGGGGAGGCGCCTCCGAGCAGTACTTC.

The chain recombines TRBV7-9 with TRBJ2-7; 8 bases fit TRBD1. From germline, CDR1 is SEHNR and CDR2 FQNEAQ (reference sequence). With V trimmed by 7 bases and J by 0 bases, 8 bases remained unmatched. The CDR3 is 15 residues long. The CDR3 region is CASTITGGNSYEQYF. The CDR3, as DNA: TGTGCCAGCACCATTACAGGGGGGAACTCCTACGAGCAGTACTTC.

J is TRBJ1-5 and V is TRBV28; 10 bases align to TRBD1. J gave up 2 bases and V 5 bases, and 9 bases lay outside the gene matches. The CDR3 extends over 17 amino acids. CDR1 and CDR2 from the germline V gene are MDHEN and SYDVKM. CDR3 DNA sequence: TGTGCCAGCAGTCTACAACGGACAGGGGGTGGCAATCAGCCCCAGCATTTT. Encoded protein: CASSLQRTGGGNQPQHF.

CDR3 nucleotides: TGTGCCAGCAGACCTCAGGGTTCTGGAAACACCATATATTTT. Translated, it gives CASRPQGSGNTIYF. J is TRBJ1-3 and V is TRBV5-5, with D possibly being TRBD1 (5 bases). Germline V gene data show CDR1 as SGHKS and CDR2 as YYEKEE (reference sequence). The CDR3 runs 14 residues. Trimming took off 5 bases at V and 1 base at J, with 10 bases between the two ends.

This clone appeared a single time. The chain recombines TRBV19 with TRBJ1-3, with 8 bases matching TRBD1. From germline, CDR1 is LNHDA and CDR2 SQIVND (reference sequence). V lost 3 bases, J lost 0 bases, and 1 base stayed unmatched. The CDR3 contains 15 residues. CDR3 nucleotide sequence: TGTGCCAGTAGTATCGACAGGGGCTCTGGAAACACCATATATTTT. Translated: CASSIDRGSGNTIYF.

The genes are TRBV5-4 and TRBJ2-5, with 7 bases identical to TRBD1. CDR1 is SGHNT and CDR2 is YYREEE in the germline V gene (reference sequence). V shed 5 bases and J 1 base; nucleotides not matched to a gene: 2. CDR3 length: 13 amino acids. The CDR3 bases are TGTGCCAGCAGGAGGGACAGCCAAGAGACCCAGTACTTC. Translation: CASRRDSQETQYF. The variable domain in full, completed from reference TRBV5-4 and TRBJ2-5, reads ETGVTQSPTHLIKTRGQQVTLRCSSQSGHNTVSWYQQALGQGPQFIFQYYREEENGRGNFPPRFSGLQFPNYSSELNVNALELDDSALYLCASRRDSQETQYFGPGTRLLVL.

The CDR3 here is CASSLARENIQYF. CDR3 DNA sequence: TGTGCCAGCAGCTTAGCCAGGGAAAACATTCAGTACTTC. The chain employs TRBV7-2 and TRBJ2-4; TRBD1 might be the D (5 bases). Trimming took 0 bases from V and 5 from J, leaving 5 bases between them. Germline assignment: CDR1 SGHTA and CDR2 FQGNSA. The CDR3 is made up of 13 amino acids.

V and J are TRBV27 and TRBJ2-7; 8 bases match TRBD2. After removal of 2 bases from V and 6 bases from J, the junction contained 6 bases not matched to a gene. The CDR3 spans 14 residues. CDR1 and CDR2 (germline): MNHEY, SMNVEV (reference sequence). The DNA of the CDR3 is TGTGCCAGCAGTTTACGGCGGGGGGTTTTCGAGCAGTACGTC. This codes for CASSLRRGVFEQYV.

The CDR3 is CAISVTGGIDEQFF. The CDR3 DNA follows: TGTGCCATCAGTGTTACAGGGGGCATTGATGAGCAGTTCTTC. The gene calls are TRBV10-3 and TRBJ2-1; 9 bases agree with TRBD1. The CDR3 runs to 14 residues. Trimming at V came to 4 bases and at J to 8 bases, leaving 6 bases not matched to a gene. Per the germline V gene, CDR1 is ENHRY and CDR2 is SYGVKD.

This sequence joins TRBV27 and TRBJ2-7; 14 nucleotides align to TRBD2. The CDR3 loop spans 16 amino acids. With V trimmed by 6 bases and J by 2 bases, 6 bases remained unmatched. In germline, CDR1 is MNHEY, CDR2 SMNVEV (reference sequence). The CDR3 protein is CASRRPGLAGAYEQYF. In DNA, the CDR3 is TGTGCCAGCAGGCGACCGGGACTAGCGGGGGCCTACGAGCAGTACTTC.

This chain connects TRBV4-1 to TRBJ2-3; D call uncertain. Germline V gene lookup returns CDR1 MGHRA and CDR2 YSYEKL. V was trimmed by 0 bases and J by 3 bases, leaving 10 bases between them. The CDR3 extends over 15 amino acids. The DNA for the CDR3 is TGCGCCAGCAGCCAAGAAGCTCCCAGGACAGATACGCAGTATTTT. Translated: CASSQEAPRTDTQYF.

The chain is built from TRBV28 and TRBJ2-7, with 9 bases lining up with TRBD2. Germline V lookup: CDR1 MDHEN, CDR2 SYDVKM. The CDR3 sequence is 19 residues long. With 1 base clipped from V and 4 bases from J, the junction kept 17 bases outside the gene matches. Written as DNA, the CDR3 is TGTGCCAGCAGTTTATCTGGGATTCTAGCGGGGCTCCTTCGGTACGAGCAGTACTTC. Its protein product is CASSLSGILAGLLRYEQYF.

The chain recombines TRBV29-1 with TRBJ1-1; TRBD1 is a possible D gene (5 bases). Germline V CDR1 and CDR2: SQVTM, ANQGSEA. The V end was cut by 3 bases, the J end by 6 bases, with 11 bases between. CDR3 length: 12 amino acids. The CDR3 DNA reads TGCAGCGTTGAGGGAGGGGTTGCTGAAGCTTTCTTT. It specifies CSVEGGVAEAFF.

CDR3 protein: CASRRTDSYEQYV. Written as DNA, the CDR3 is TGTGCCAGCAGAAGGACGGACTCCTACGAGCAGTACGTC. The J gene is TRBJ2-7, the V gene TRBV2; D not certain. V lost 6 bases and J lost 0, with 9 bases in between. The CDR3 loop spans 13 amino acids. Germline V gives CDR1 SNHLY, CDR2 FYNNEI.

J is TRBJ1-2 and V is TRBV7-9, with TRBD1 as a possible D gene (5 bases). CDR3 length: 13 residues. The ends were cut back, 5 bases at V and 0 bases at J, with 7 bases in the middle. Germline V CDR1 and CDR2: SEHNR, FQNEAQ (reference sequence). Here the CDR3 DNA reads TGTGCCAGCAGCAGACAGCCTAACTATGGCTACACCTTC. Translating it yields CASSRQPNYGYTF.

The rearrangement uses TRBV28 and TRBJ1-3; 9 bases agree with TRBD1. The V gene's germline CDR1 is MDHEN and CDR2 SYDVKM. There are 15 residues in the CDR3. The V gene end was trimmed by 3 bases and the J gene end by 4 bases; junction bases not matched to a gene: 4. The CDR3 DNA reads as TGTGCCAGCAGTTTTAGGACAGGGGAAGGAAACACCATATATTTT. Protein product: CASSFRTGEGNTIYF. Together with reference TRBV28 and TRBJ1-3, the CDR3 gives the full variable domain: DVKVTQSSRYLVKRTGEKVFLECVQDMDHENMFWYRQDPGLGLRLIYFSYDVKMKEKGDIPEGYSVSREKKERFSLILESASTNQTSMYLCASSFRTGEGNTIYFGEGSWLTVV.

This clone was detected only once. This chain joins TRBV28 and TRBJ2-7; 8 positions agree with TRBD1. Trimming removed 9 bases from V and 0 bases from J; junction bases left unmatched: 4. Germline V gives CDR1 MDHEN, CDR2 SYDVKM. This CDR3 comprises 13 residues. The CDR3 loop reads CASQGALSYEQYF. CDR3 in DNA: TGTGCCAGTCAGGGGGCTCTCTCCTACGAGCAGTACTTC.

The V and J genes are TRBV7-2 and TRBJ1-1; D is possibly TRBD1 (5 bases). V was pared by 3 bases and J by 0 bases, with 5 bases between. The CDR3 length is 13 residues. From germline, CDR1 is SGHTA and CDR2 FQGNSA. The CDR3 DNA reads TGTGCCAGCAGCTTGACAGTGAACACTGAAGCTTTCTTT. Residues: CASSLTVNTEAFF.

The rearrangement links TRBV9 to TRBJ2-2, with D perhaps TRBD1 (5 bases). Germline CDR1 reads SGDLS; CDR2 reads YYNGEE. V was clipped by 1 base and J by 0 bases, with 13 bases between them. This CDR3 is 17 amino acids long. CDR3 coding DNA: TGTGCCAGCAGCGTATTTCAAGGGGTCGCGAACACCGGGGAGCTGTTTTTT. This sequence encodes CASSVFQGVANTGELFF.

This chain joins TRBV7-8 and TRBJ1-2, with D possibly being TRBD1 (5 bases). V was trimmed by 2 bases and J by 4 bases, leaving 14 bases between them. The length of the CDR3 is 15 residues. In germline, CDR1 is SGHVS, CDR2 FQNEAQ. CDR3 DNA: TGTGCCAGCAGCTTATCCAACGGGGGTATCTATGGCTACACCTTC. Translated, it gives CASSLSNGGIYGYTF.

The rearrangement joins TRBV13 to TRBJ1-2; maybe TRBD1 (5 bases). Germline values: CDR1 PRHDT, CDR2 FYEKMQ (reference sequence). The CDR3 has 16 residues. The germline V and J ends were trimmed by 2 bases and 2 bases, with 15 bases remaining between them. The CDR3 DNA follows: TGTGCCAGCAGCTTATGGGGCCTGGATTTAAACTATGGCTACACCTTC. It specifies CASSLWGLDLNYGYTF.

This sequence joins TRBV2 and TRBJ2-2; maybe TRBD1 (6 bases). V gave up 11 bases and J gave up 2 bases, with 18 bases separating them. This CDR3 spans 15 amino acids. The germline V gene encodes CDR1 SNHLY and CDR2 FYNNEI. The CDR3 region is CAGRPGTTNTGELFF. CDR3 nucleotide sequence: TGTGCCGGAAGACCCGGGACAACCAACACCGGGGAGCTGTTTTTT.